The 12 T cell receptor beta chains listed next were all sequenced from one sample in a study of shared clonotypes between healthy human individuals. Clones were sequenced by immunoSEQ multiplex PCR, and TCRdb holds only the in-frame ones, with some missing. The sample records fewer than 2.5 million clones, 80% to 95% being singletons. Sequences were obtained from naive CD4+ T cells from PBMCs. The sample's subset: CD45RA+ positively selected. These receptors all stem from a man younger than 35 in good health. Some clones in this sample may be carry-over from other donors' samples.

The chain links TRBV2 to TRBJ2-7, with D perhaps matching TRBD1 (6 bases). The length of the CDR3 is 12 residues. V dropped 8 bases and J dropped 2 bases, with 10 bases sitting between them. Germline loops: CDR1 SNHLY, CDR2 FYNNEI. CDR3 nucleotide sequence: TGTGCCAGCTTAGGGACAACCTACGAGCAGTACTTC. This codes for CASLGTTYEQYF.

The chain joins TRBV29-1 to TRBJ2-3, with TRBD1 matching over 8 bases. The ends lost 7 bases at V and 6 bases at J; junction bases unmatched: 9. This CDR3 has 13 amino acids. The germline V gene encodes CDR1 SQVTM and CDR2 ANQGSEA. The CDR3 region is CSGRQGWVDTQYF. The CDR3 region has the DNA TGCAGCGGCCGACAGGGGTGGGTCGATACGCAGTATTTT.

The chain combines TRBV7-2 with TRBJ1-2, with D unclear. Germline CDR1 is SGHTA and CDR2 is FQGNSA. This CDR3 is 16 amino acids long. Trimming removed 5 bases at V and 7 bases at J, with 23 bases between. CDR3 protein: CASSRSLEARFAGYTF. CDR3 DNA: TGTGCCAGCAGCCGTAGCCTTGAGGCTCGGTTTGCTGGCTACACCTTC.

This clone was picked up one time. V usage is TRBV28 and J usage is TRBJ2-7; 9 nucleotides line up with TRBD2. The CDR3 is 16 residues long. Per germline, CDR1 MDHEN and CDR2 SYDVKM. Trimming at V came to 6 bases and at J to 7 bases, leaving 16 bases not matched to a gene. The CDR3 sequence is CASRGAGGLPFGEQYF. Here the CDR3 DNA reads TGTGCCAGCAGAGGTGCGGGAGGGCTCCCCTTTGGAGAGCAGTACTTC.

This chain uses TRBV5-1 with TRBJ2-5; D is uncertain. The V end lost 5 bases, the J end lost 5 bases, and 16 bases lay between the germline ends. The germline CDR1 and CDR2 sequences are SGHRS and YFSETQ. The CDR3 sequence is 14 residues long. This chain's CDR3 is CASREALRSETQYF. The CDR3 DNA is TGCGCCAGCAGGGAAGCGCTACGCTCGGAGACCCAGTACTTC.

This rearrangement joins TRBV29-1 to TRBJ1-4; no clear D. Germline loops: CDR1 SQVTM, CDR2 ANQGSEA. This CDR3 has 10 amino acids. Trimming pared 6 bases from V and 5 bases from J, leaving 4 bases between. CDR3 coding DNA: TGCAGCGTCGGCAATGAAAAACTGTTTTTT. Its protein is CSVGNEKLFF.

The rearrangement joins TRBV6-1 to TRBJ2-7, with D possibly TRBD1 on 6 matching bases. This CDR3 is built from 14 residues. Per the germline V gene, CDR1 is MNHNS and CDR2 is SASEGT. Trimming stripped 4 bases from V and 5 bases from J, with 15 bases between. The CDR3 nucleotides read TGTGCCAGCAGTGTTGTCAGGGGTAACCACGAGCAGTACTTC. Its translation: CASSVVRGNHEQYF.

The chain recombines TRBV6-6 with TRBJ1-4, with D possibly TRBD1 on 5 matching bases. This CDR3 is built from 16 residues. CDR1 and CDR2 (germline): MNHNY, SVGAGI (reference sequence). The germline V and J ends were trimmed by 3 bases and 0 bases, with 11 bases remaining between them. As DNA, the CDR3 is TGTGCCAGCAGTTATAGTAGGGGAGCAACTAATGAAAAACTGTTTTTT. Encoded protein: CASSYSRGATNEKLFF.

J is TRBJ2-1 and V is TRBV27; 8 bases line up with TRBD1. The V gene's germline CDR1 is MNHEY and CDR2 SMNVEV (reference sequence). CDR3 length: 14 residues. V lost 6 bases to trimming and J lost 10 bases; unmatched junction nucleotides: 11. CDR3 residues: CASSPPKSGGEQFF. The CDR3 DNA is TGTGCCAGCAGCCCACCCAAGTCAGGGGGCGAGCAGTTCTTC.

V gene TRBV15 combines with J gene TRBJ1-2, with D uncertain. V was shortened by 0 bases and J by 4 bases, with 9 bases between the two germline ends. Germline assignment: CDR1 LNHNV and CDR2 YYDKDF (reference sequence). The CDR3 runs to 14 residues. The CDR3 coding sequence is TGTGCCACCAGCAGAGATATCGGTGGCTATGGCTACACCTTC. As protein: CATSRDIGGYGYTF.

The chain combines TRBV28 with TRBJ2-7; D remains unclear. There are 13 residues in the CDR3. Germline assignment: CDR1 MDHEN and CDR2 SYDVKM. V lost 8 bases and J 3 bases, leaving 14 bases between the germline ends. This chain's CDR3 is CASVGPSLYEQYF. Written as DNA, the CDR3 is TGTGCCAGCGTGGGCCCCTCCCTCTACGAGCAGTACTTC.

The chain links TRBV6-6 to TRBJ2-3; 7 bases are a match to TRBD1. The V gene's germline CDR1 is MNHNY and CDR2 SVGAGI (reference sequence). Trimming cost V 6 bases and J 6 bases; bases outside gene matches: 12. This CDR3 region has 15 residues. The CDR3 reads CASSRQGWDVDTQYF. The CDR3 DNA reads TGTGCCAGCAGCCGACAGGGATGGGATGTCGATACGCAGTATTTT.